This TCR beta chain originates from a study of blood T cells in healthy people across ages. Together with a sample-barcoded 5' primer, a J-beta primer mix was included in a second PCR lasting about 7 to 11 cycles. A template-switch adaptor containing 12 random nucleotides labeled each cDNA molecule. TCRdb analysed the 5' RACE reads with MiXCR anew, one entry per CDR3 protein. The data contain 1.5 million to 2 million distinct CDR3 sequences, 39% of them singletons. V dropped 1 base and J dropped 7 bases, with 14 bases sitting between them. Looked up from germline, CDR1 is GTSNPN and CDR2 is SVGIG (reference sequence). The CDR3 is 15 residues long.

V gene TRBV30 combines with J gene TRBJ1-6; D gene ambiguous. The sequenced material came from blood. This receptor was obtained from a human donor in good health. The CDR3 nucleotides are TGTGCCTGGAGTGGGACCCCCTCCCGAAATTCACCCCTCCACTTT. Protein sequence: CAWSGTPSRNSPLHF. Complete variable domain (other parts from reference TRBV30 and TRBJ1-6): SQTIHQWPATLVQPVGSPLSLECTVEGTSNPNLYWYRQAAGRGLQLLFYSVGIGQISSEVPQNLSASRPQDRQFILSSKKLLLSDSGFYLCAWSGTPSRNSPLHFGNGTRLTVT.